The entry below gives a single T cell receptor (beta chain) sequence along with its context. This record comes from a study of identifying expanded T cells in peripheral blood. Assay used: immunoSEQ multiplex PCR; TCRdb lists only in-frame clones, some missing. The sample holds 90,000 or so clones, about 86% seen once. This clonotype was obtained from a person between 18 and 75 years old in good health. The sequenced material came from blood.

CDR3 nucleotides: TGTGCCAGCAGTTTTAGGAGCTCTGGGGCCAACGTCCTGACTTTC. Amino acids: CASSFRSSGANVLTF. The gene calls are TRBV27 and TRBJ2-6; D remains ambiguous. Trimming cost V 3 bases and J 0 bases, with 6 bases left between them. This CDR3 has 15 amino acids. The germline gives CDR1 MNHEY, CDR2 SMNVEV (reference sequence).